One and the same sample provided the 27 T cell receptor beta chains below, sequenced in a study of OX40 agonist ivuxolimab in advanced cancers. Clones were read by immunoSEQ multiplex PCR, and TCRdb kept only the in-frame ones, dropping some. Of around 80,000 clones in the sample, more than 70% were seen once. The input for sequencing was CD4+ or CD8+ T cells sorted from blood, taken in a trial of the OX40 agonist ivuxolimab. The receptors were sampled from an adult with an advanced solid tumor such as melanoma, head and neck, liver or kidney cancer.

The rearrangement uses TRBV5-1 and TRBJ2-1, with TRBD2 matching over 7 bases. Germline V gives CDR1 SGHRS, CDR2 YFSETQ. V lost 7 bases, J lost 5 bases, and 12 bases stayed unmatched. CDR3 length: 15 amino acids. CDR3 sequence reads: CASSGGGTLNNEQFF. Here the CDR3 DNA reads TGCGCCAGCTCTGGGGGGGGTACGCTAAACAATGAGCAGTTCTTC.

This sequence joins TRBV5-4 and TRBJ2-1; TRBD1 matches at 7 bases. Germline CDR1 is SGHNT and CDR2 is YYREEE (reference sequence). With 4 bases clipped from V and 8 bases from J, the junction kept 12 bases outside the gene matches. This CDR3 is built from 15 residues. The CDR3 DNA is TGTGCCAGCAGCCACGGTCAAGGGGGCGGGTATGAGCAGTTCTTC. Translation: CASSHGQGGGYEQFF.

The chain links TRBV4-1 to TRBJ2-1; 10 positions agree with TRBD2. This CDR3 region has 17 residues. Germline V gene data show CDR1 as MGHRA and CDR2 as YSYEKL. Trimming removed 2 bases from V and 3 bases from J; junction bases left unmatched: 7. For the CDR3, the DNA is TGCGCCAGCAGCCAATTTCCGGGACTAGCGTACTACAATGAGCAGTTCTTC. It is translated as CASSQFPGLAYYNEQFF.

The chain employs TRBV30 and TRBJ2-1; TRBD2 aligns across 8 bases. CDR1 and CDR2 from the germline V gene are GTSNPN and SVGIG (reference sequence). The CDR3 has 15 amino acids. Trimming took 4 bases from V and 1 from J; bases not matched to a gene: 6. CDR3 in amino acids: CAWNKGLGSYNEQFF. As DNA, the CDR3 is TGTGCCTGGAACAAGGGACTAGGGTCCTACAATGAGCAGTTCTTC.

This clone was detected only a few times. The chain joins TRBV7-3 to TRBJ2-5; D is unclear. Deletions cut 3 bases from V and 5 bases from J, with 10 bases between. CDR1 is SGHTA, CDR2 FQGTGA, per germline. The CDR3 totals 13 residues. As DNA, the CDR3 is TGTGCCAGCAGCTTGAACCCCTCGGAGACCCAGTACTTC. This gives the protein CASSLNPSETQYF.

V is TRBV10-2 and J is TRBJ2-5; 14 positions agree with TRBD2. The CDR3 is 14 residues long. The germline V gene encodes CDR1 WSHSY and CDR2 SAAADI. V lost 8 bases to trimming and J lost 3 bases; unmatched junction nucleotides: 2. The CDR3 loop is CASAGLAGEETQYF. DNA of the CDR3: TGCGCCAGCGCGGGACTAGCGGGGGAAGAGACCCAGTACTTC.

Of note for this clone: At one end, the junction sequence differs from germline, possibly due to a read error. The chain has TRBV7-7 and TRBJ2-2; the D gene is possibly TRBD2 (7 bases). Germline V lookup: CDR1 SSHAT, CDR2 FNYEAQ (reference sequence). This CDR3 spans 16 amino acids. CDR3 loop: CASSPEGGANTGELFF. The DNA of the CDR3 is TGTGCTAGCAGCCCGGAGGGGGGGGCGAACACCGGGGAGCTGTTTTTT. The full variable domain, in which reference TRBV7-7 and TRBJ2-2 provide the parts outside the CDR3, is GAGVSQSPRYKVTKRGQDVTLRCDPISSHATLYWYQQALGQGPEFLTYFNYEAQPDKSGLPSDRFSAERPEGSISTLTIQRTEQRDSAMYRCASSPEGGANTGELFFGEGSRLTVL.

J is TRBJ2-5 and V is TRBV5-1; D remains ambiguous. There are 13 residues in the CDR3. The V end was cut by 1 base, the J end by 5 bases, with 9 bases between. Germline CDR1 is SGHRS and CDR2 is YFSETQ. CDR3 coding DNA: TGCGCCAGCAGCTTGAGGGTCGGGGAGACCCAGTACTTC. Protein sequence: CASSLRVGETQYF.

V usage is TRBV2 and J usage is TRBJ1-4, with 10 bases identical to TRBD1. Trimming took 4 bases from V and 7 from J; bases not matched to a gene: 3. In germline, CDR1 is SNHLY, CDR2 FYNNEI. This CDR3 region has 14 residues. The CDR3 region has the DNA TGTGCCAGCAGTGGGGACAGGGGCACTGAAAAACTGTTTTTT. Translating it yields CASSGDRGTEKLFF.

The genes are TRBV28 and TRBJ2-3, with TRBD2 identical over 7 bases. After removal of 5 bases from V and 5 bases from J, the junction contained 4 bases not matched to a gene. The germline CDR1 and CDR2 sequences are MDHEN and SYDVKM. The CDR3 is 13 residues long. The CDR3 DNA reads TGTGCCAGCAGTCCGTCGGGGGGAGATACGCAGTATTTT. It codes for CASSPSGGDTQYF.

The genes are TRBV30 and TRBJ1-6, with a tentative D call TRBD1 (6 bases). From germline, CDR1 is GTSNPN and CDR2 SVGIG (reference sequence). The CDR3 has 15 amino acids. The V gene lost 0 bases and the J gene lost 6 bases, with 12 bases spanning the gap. CDR3 protein: CAWSVMQGSNSPLHF. For the CDR3, the DNA is TGTGCCTGGAGTGTTATGCAGGGGTCTAATTCACCCCTCCACTTT.

About this clone itself: This sample also contains other DNA sequences that code for the same CDR3. This chain uses TRBV10-3 with TRBJ2-2, with D perhaps matching TRBD1 (5 bases). The CDR3 is made up of 15 amino acids. From germline, CDR1 is ENHRY and CDR2 SYGVKD. Trimming removed 4 bases from V and 4 bases from J, with 13 bases in between. DNA for the CDR3: TGTGCCATCAGTGTAGACAGCCCTCGCACCGGGGAGCTGTTTTTT. Protein sequence: CAISVDSPRTGELFF.

For this clone: Other DNA sequences from this sample encode an identical CDR3 as well. The chain uses TRBV5-6 and TRBJ1-5; the match to TRBD1 covers 10 bases. The CDR3 loop spans 16 amino acids. Germline CDR1 reads SGHDT; CDR2 reads YYEEEE. Trimming at V came to 2 bases and at J to 4 bases, leaving 6 bases not matched to a gene. This CDR3 reads CASSLGTGDGNQPQHF. The DNA of the CDR3 is TGTGCCAGCAGCTTAGGGACAGGGGATGGGAATCAGCCCCAGCATTTT.

This clone was counted a few times. The chain carries TRBV27 and TRBJ2-7; 12 nucleotides align to TRBD1. The ends lost 5 bases at V and 6 bases at J; junction bases unmatched: 8. This CDR3 comprises 15 residues. The germline CDR1 and CDR2 sequences are MNHEY and SMNVEV (reference sequence). CDR3: CASSRTGTGGFEQYF. CDR3 bases: TGTGCCAGCAGTCGGACCGGGACAGGGGGCTTCGAGCAGTACTTC.

The rearrangement uses TRBV27 and TRBJ2-2; D call uncertain. The germline V gene has CDR1 MNHEY and CDR2 SMNVEV (reference sequence). The CDR3 loop spans 14 amino acids. Trimming pared 0 bases from V and 6 bases from J, leaving 8 bases between. The chain's CDR3 is CASSLSRTAGELFF. DNA for the CDR3: TGTGCCAGCAGTTTATCCCGCACAGCCGGGGAGCTGTTTTTT.

V usage is TRBV4-1 and J usage is TRBJ1-2; maybe TRBD1 (5 bases). This CDR3 has 15 amino acids. The V end was cut by 0 bases, the J end by 5 bases, with 13 bases between. Per the germline V gene, CDR1 is MGHRA and CDR2 is YSYEKL. The CDR3 here is CASSQDQGDGYGYTF. The CDR3 nucleotides read TGCGCCAGCAGCCAAGATCAAGGGGACGGGTATGGCTACACCTTC.

The chain is built from TRBV4-1 and TRBJ2-5; tentatively, D is TRBD2 (5 bases). The J call may be faulty, since TRBJ2-7 better matches the DNA end. Germline V CDR1 and CDR2: MGHRA, YSYEKL. The CDR3 spans 15 residues. CDR3 sequence (DNA): TGCGCCAGCAGCCAAGATTTCGGGGTCTCCTACGAGCAGTACTTC. This encodes CASSQDFGVSYEQYF.

In DNA, the CDR3 is TGTGCCAGCAGCCTACGGGACACTAGCTCCTACAATGAGCAGTTCTTC. Translation: CASSLRDTSSYNEQFF. The rearrangement links TRBV7-3 to TRBJ2-1; a possible D gene is TRBD1 (6 bases). This CDR3 region has 16 residues. Germline CDR1 is SGHTA and CDR2 is FQGTGA. The V end was cut by 5 bases, the J end by 0 bases, with 14 bases between.

This chain links TRBV6-6 with TRBJ2-7; no reliable D call. In germline, CDR1 is MNHNY, CDR2 SVGAGI (reference sequence). The CDR3 covers 14 residues. Trimming took 2 bases from V and 1 from J, leaving 9 bases between them. CDR3 in amino acids: CASSYAAESYEQYF. CDR3 in DNA: TGTGCCAGCAGTTACGCCGCGGAATCCTACGAGCAGTACTTC.

The V gene is TRBV7-9, the J gene TRBJ2-7; 7 nucleotides align to TRBD2. The germline CDR1 and CDR2 sequences are SEHNR and FQNEAQ (reference sequence). The CDR3 runs 14 residues. Trimming at V came to 5 bases and at J to 0 bases, leaving 4 bases not matched to a gene. CDR3 region: CASSILADSYEQYF. In DNA form, the CDR3 reads TGTGCCAGCAGCATCCTAGCGGACTCCTACGAGCAGTACTTC.

This clone was picked up one time. The CDR3 DNA reads TGTGCCAGCAGCCACGGGGGCGGGCATAATTCACCCCTCCACTTT. It yields the protein CASSHGGGHNSPLHF. The J gene is TRBJ1-6, the V gene TRBV28; D perhaps matches TRBD1 (6 bases). The germline V and J ends were trimmed by 6 bases and 5 bases, with 14 bases remaining between them. This CDR3 comprises 15 residues. The germline V gene encodes CDR1 MDHEN and CDR2 SYDVKM.

This chain links TRBV7-6 with TRBJ2-5, with D possibly being TRBD1 (6 bases). This CDR3 is 14 amino acids long. The germline V and J ends were trimmed by 4 bases and 3 bases, with 12 bases remaining between them. The germline gives CDR1 SGHVS, CDR2 FNYEAQ. CDR3 residues: CASSSGQPEETQYF. The CDR3 coding sequence is TGTGCCAGCAGCTCCGGACAGCCTGAAGAGACCCAGTACTTC.

The chain recombines TRBV2 with TRBJ2-5, with D perhaps TRBD1 or TRBD2 (6 bases each). V was pared by 6 bases and J by 1 base, with 18 bases between. Germline lookup yields CDR1 SNHLY and CDR2 FYNNEI. CDR3 size: 16 residues. The CDR3, as DNA: TGTGCCAGCAGGGGACCTGGGGGGCGTACCCAAGAGACCCAGTACTTC. Amino acids: CASRGPGGRTQETQYF.

The chain carries TRBV9 and TRBJ2-3; D is possibly TRBD2 (6 bases). Trimming shortened V by 2 bases and J by 2 bases, and 15 bases separated the two germline ends. This CDR3 spans 16 amino acids. CDR1 is SGDLS, CDR2 YYNGEE, per germline. As DNA, the CDR3 is TGTGCCAGCAGCGTTAGCGGACAATCCCACACAGATACGCAGTATTTT. Amino acids: CASSVSGQSHTDTQYF.

This clone was counted once. The chain has TRBV5-1 and TRBJ2-2; the match to TRBD1 covers 9 bases. The CDR3 loop spans 18 amino acids. J lost 1 base, V lost 4 bases, and 11 bases had no gene match. CDR1 and CDR2 from the germline V gene are SGHRS and YFSETQ. CDR3 protein: CASSPPPVGQGNTGELFF. The CDR3 coding sequence is TGCGCCAGCAGCCCCCCTCCCGTGGGACAGGGGAACACCGGGGAGCTGTTTTTT.

The CDR3 coding sequence is TGTGCCACCAGCAGAGATCAAGCTGGGGCCAACGTCCTGACTTTC. Protein sequence: CATSRDQAGANVLTF. The chain carries TRBV15 and TRBJ2-6; the D is unclear. The V gene's germline CDR1 is LNHNV and CDR2 YYDKDF (reference sequence). V was clipped by 0 bases and J by 2 bases, with 5 bases between them. The CDR3 sequence is 15 residues long.

The rearrangement uses TRBV28 and TRBJ2-5; D might be TRBD1 or TRBD2, each matching 5 bases. The J call is uncertain, as TRBJ2-7 better fits the DNA end. This CDR3 comprises 15 residues. Germline CDR1 is MDHEN and CDR2 is SYDVKM. Written as DNA, the CDR3 is TGTGCCAGCACCCGAGGGGCCGGCCCTAATTACGAGCAGTACTTC. Its protein product is CASTRGAGPNYEQYF.